This T cell receptor (beta chain) was sequenced during a study of shared clonotypes between healthy human individuals. Germline V gives CDR1 SGHRS, CDR2 YFSETQ. The CDR3 runs 15 residues. V was shortened by 2 bases and J by 1 base, with 13 bases between the two germline ends. Clones were sequenced by immunoSEQ multiplex PCR, and TCRdb holds only the in-frame ones, with some missing. The sample lists more than 2 million clones; 85% to 95% were seen once. This clonotype was obtained from a man aged 18 to 29 in good health. The rearrangement uses TRBV5-1 and TRBJ2-7, with D possibly TRBD2 on 5 matching bases. Material for sequencing was naive CD4+ T cells sorted from blood. The subset is: CD45RA+ positively selected. In DNA, the CDR3 is TGCGCCAGCAGCTTAGGCCTCACTAGTTCCTACGAGCAGTACTTC. It translates to CASSLGLTSSYEQYF.